Listed below are T cell receptor beta chains from one sample, sequenced in a study of tumor-infiltrating lymphocytes in glioblastoma multiforme. Via MiXCR, TCRdb re-called the multiplex PCR reads, giving one row per CDR3 protein. The sample carries about 11,000 distinct CDR3 sequences, over 60% recorded once. Sequencing was performed on brain tumor tissue. The receptors were gathered from a male donor with glioblastoma. CDR3s leave out the opening cysteine and the closing phenylalanine or tryptophan. Clone size appears in some rows only: once, few, many, or a class for an expanded clone.

. | TRBJ2-7 | TRBV4-2 | ASSQLAAGRSSYEQY
. | TRBJ2-1 | TRBV6-5 | ASSSGPPFRNEQF
. | TRBJ1-1 | TRBV20-1 | SATQGANTEAF
. | TRBJ2-3 | TRBV12-3/TRBV12-4 | ASRKTSVSTDTQY
. | TRBJ2-3 | TRBV6-2/TRBV6-3 | ASSFADTQY
. | TRBJ2-3 | TRBV12-3/TRBV12-4 | ASSSLTSGVSTDTQY
. | TRBJ2-7 | TRBV12-3/TRBV12-4 | ASSSGTGYSYEQY
. | TRBJ2-2 | TRBV11-2 | ASDRSGLDTRELF
medium-sized | TRBJ1-2 | TRBV4-1 | ASSPLREGVFGYT
. | TRBJ1-5 | TRBV13 | AGSLGARGRGQPQH
few | TRBJ2-7 | TRBV30 | AWADRGSIFYEKY
. | TRBJ1-6 | TRBV20-1 | SARGWGSANSPLH
. | TRBJ2-1 | TRBV11-3 | ASGLLAGGGNEQF
. | TRBJ1-1 | TRBV12-3/TRBV12-4 | ASSLKGAEQIEAF
. | TRBJ2-2 | TRBV7-9 | ASSLAANAGELF
. | TRBJ2-1 | TRBV6-6 | ARSDRVGSEQF
. | TRBJ2-1 | TRBV29-1 | SVWGRQGGSEQL
. | TRBJ2-1 | TRBV11-2 | ASAWVAGGNEQF
. | TRBJ2-5 | TRBV20-1 | SARDLGLAEVAQY
. | TRBJ2-2 | TRBV11-2 | ASSFGGYTGELF
. | TRBJ2-2 | TRBV20-1 | SARSQGASTGELF
medium-sized | TRBJ1-3 | TRBV12-3/TRBV12-4 | ASTPALSGNTIY
. | TRBJ2-7 | TRBV29-1 | SFRQVAYEQY
many | TRBJ1-2 | TRBV24-1 | ATSDSSEGYT
. | TRBJ2-1 | TRBV7-3 | ARLSGVRSYNEQF
medium-sized | TRBJ1-1 | TRBV30 | ARRSGMAEAF
. | TRBJ2-5 | TRBV6-1 | ASSGDVVATQETQY
. | TRBJ2-7 | TRBV11-1 | ASSLARLVREYEQY
. | TRBJ2-3 | TRBV29-1 | VAGTSTDTQY
many | TRBJ2-1 | TRBV5-1 | ASSLTPGTGVLAGGNEQF
few | TRBJ2-1 | TRBV11-2 | ASSLAGGTSYNEQF
. | TRBJ1-5 | TRBV12-3/TRBV12-4 | ASSFGGGEQPQH
. | TRBJ2-1 | TRBV20-1 | RASSYNEQF
. | TRBJ1-2 | TRBV29-1 | SVERQGEGYT
. | TRBJ2-6 | TRBV6-2/TRBV6-3 | ASSPEDSGANVLT
once | TRBJ1-5 | TRBV6-1 | ASSESIWGMQPQH
many | TRBJ2-5 | TRBV5-1 | ASSSSRSGINQETQY
. | TRBJ2-1 | TRBV4-1 | TSSQDFHKEQF
. | TRBJ2-1 | TRBV5-4 | VSSLEGLGYNEQF
. | TRBJ2-3 | TRBV4-2 | ASSQDGVASLGDTQY
. | TRBJ1-4 | TRBV4-1 | ASSPDGAYEKLF
many | TRBJ2-7 | TRBV10-2 | ASGESGTQY
. | TRBJ2-1 | TRBV11-2 | ASSLDGVGLLYNEQF
medium-sized | TRBJ2-7 | TRBV20-1 | SAAGLANYEQY
large | TRBJ2-1 | TRBV29-1 | SVDGTSGNYNEQF
once | TRBJ2-2 | TRBV11-3 | ACSTTSRLAGETGELF
. | TRBJ1-1 | TRBV11-2 | ASSAPGAPTADTEAF
few | TRBJ1-2 | TRBV2 | ASGIPQGPGYGYT
. | TRBJ2-2 | TRBV11-3 | ASSDRDTGELF
. | TRBJ2-1 | TRBV20-1 | SARDLLAEVNEQF
once | TRBJ2-7 | TRBV6-6 | ANSLSLDGLGPYEQY